These 7 T cell receptor beta chains came from one sample sequenced in a study of PD-1 blockade in classical Hodgkin lymphoma. Following autologous stem cell transplantation, relapse occurred in every patient, and exposure to brentuximab vedotin varied. Here immunoSEQ multiplex PCR was the method, and the copy in TCRdb shows in-frame clones only, minus some. The sample yields some 84,000 clones, around 86% seen once. Sequencing used peripheral blood mononuclear cells (PBMCs), obtained at baseline. These receptors all come from a human donor with classical Hodgkin lymphoma.

This sequence joins TRBV2 and TRBJ2-7; D remains ambiguous. There are 14 residues in the CDR3. CDR1 SNHLY and CDR2 FYNNEI come from the germline V gene. V lost 2 bases to trimming and J lost 3 bases, with 11 bases between them. The CDR3 here is CASSEKVSFYEQYF. Written as DNA, the CDR3 is TGTGCCAGCAGTGAAAAAGTAAGTTTCTACGAGCAGTACTTC.

CDR3 protein: CASLEGNNEQFF. Written as DNA, the CDR3 is TGTGCCAGCCTGGAGGGAAACAATGAGCAGTTCTTC. The chain combines TRBV2 with TRBJ2-1; TRBD2 might be the D (6 bases). The CDR3 length is 12 residues. Germline values: CDR1 SNHLY, CDR2 FYNNEI. The ends were cut back, 8 bases at V and 5 bases at J, with 10 bases in the middle.

This chain links TRBV19 with TRBJ2-7, with TRBD1 matching over 9 bases. The CDR3 spans 14 residues. With V trimmed by 3 bases and J by 3 bases, 3 bases remained unmatched. The germline V gene encodes CDR1 LNHDA and CDR2 SQIVND (reference sequence). The CDR3 region has the DNA TGTGCCAGTAGTATCCGGGACAGGGTCTACGAGCAGTACTTC. It translates to CASSIRDRVYEQYF.

The CDR3: CASSVYTGMNTEAFF. In DNA form, the CDR3 reads TGCGCCAGCAGTGTTTATACAGGCATGAACACTGAAGCTTTCTTT. The rearrangement uses TRBV10-2 and TRBJ1-1; D possibly corresponds to TRBD1 (5 bases). The V gene lost 4 bases and the J gene lost 0 bases, with 12 bases spanning the gap. Germline assignment: CDR1 WSHSY and CDR2 SAAADI. The CDR3 length is 15 residues.

This clone was picked up one time. J is TRBJ2-3 and V is TRBV2; 9 bases agree with TRBD1. This CDR3 is built from 14 residues. The germline V gene encodes CDR1 SNHLY and CDR2 FYNNEI. Trimming took 6 bases from V and 4 from J; bases not matched to a gene: 5. CDR3 residues: CASRPGTGPDTQYF. The CDR3 DNA is TGTGCCAGCAGGCCCGGGACAGGGCCAGATACGCAGTATTTT.

The rearrangement joins TRBV2 to TRBJ1-5; D not certain. The CDR3 loop spans 14 amino acids. Between the trimmed V and J ends, which lost 2 bases and 1 base, there was a span of 6 bases. CDR1 is SNHLY and CDR2 is FYNNEI in the germline V gene. The DNA of the CDR3 is TGTGCCAGCAGTGAAAGGCAGAGCAATCAGCCCCAGCATTTT. It yields the protein CASSERQSNQPQHF.

This clone was seen a handful of times. This rearrangement joins TRBV9 to TRBJ1-2; the D is unclear. Trimming took 0 bases from V and 7 from J, leaving 4 bases between them. CDR1 and CDR2 (germline): SGDLS, YYNGEE. There are 11 residues in the CDR3. The CDR3 DNA is TGTGCCAGCAGCGTAGATGGTGGCTACACCTTC. Translated: CASSVDGGYTF. The entire variable domain, with the rest obtained from reference TRBV9 and TRBJ1-2, is as follows: DSGVTQTPKHLITATGQRVTLRCSPRSGDLSVYWYQQSLDQGLQFLIQYYNGEERAKGNILERFSAQQFPDLHSELNLSSLELGDSALYFCASSVDGGYTFGSGTRLTVV.